One and the same sample provided the 6 T cell receptor beta chains below, sequenced in a study of human T cells and chemical hapten exposure. TCRdb fed the RACE reads into MiXCR, producing one record per CDR3 protein. The table lists about 95,000 distinct CDR3 sequences, roughly an eighth of them singletons. Time point here: patch test 2, 6 weeks after DPC sensitization. Treatment described: therapeutic diphenylcyclopropenone sensitization with weekly scalp DPC. This specimen was whole blood, taken in connection with sensitization to the hapten diphenylcyclopropenone (DPC). Every receptor here comes from a woman between 35 and 50 years old with alopecia areata. Some clones in this sample may be carry-over from other donors' samples.

V usage is TRBV7-9 and J usage is TRBJ1-1; D unclear. Germline V CDR1 and CDR2: SEHNR, FQNEAQ (reference sequence). Trimming took off 1 base at V and 5 bases at J, with 5 bases between the two ends. CDR3 length: 12 amino acids. CDR3 sequence: CASSLGETEAFF. CDR3 nucleotides: TGTGCCAGCAGCTTAGGGGAGACTGAAGCTTTCTTT.

In this sample, this clonotype turned up many times. The chain joins TRBV25-1 to TRBJ2-7; D might be TRBD1 (5 bases). Germline values: CDR1 MGHDK, CDR2 SYGVNS. The CDR3 is 15 residues long. The germline V and J ends were trimmed by 4 bases and 2 bases, with 15 bases remaining between them. CDR3 region: CASSASGHLTYEQYF. The CDR3 nucleotides read TGTGCCAGCAGTGCGTCCGGACACCTCACCTACGAGCAGTACTTC.

The V and J genes are TRBV28 and TRBJ1-3, with TRBD1 as a possible D gene (6 bases). This CDR3 has 11 residues. V lost 3 bases, J lost 13 bases, and 10 bases lay in between. Germline V gene lookup returns CDR1 MDHEN and CDR2 SYDVKM. The CDR3 region has the DNA TGTGCCAGCAGTTTGGGGGGACAAATATATTTT. This encodes CASSLGGQIYF.

This clonotype was found many times. The CDR3 bases are TGTGCCAGCAGTTCCCTCCGGGGGACGTACAATGAGCAGTTCTTC. Translation: CASSSLRGTYNEQFF. The chain is built from TRBV6-2 or TRBV6-3 and TRBJ2-1; TRBD2 is a possible D gene (6 bases). Trimming removed 4 bases at V and 4 bases at J, with 14 bases between. This CDR3 comprises 15 residues. The germline CDR1 and CDR2 sequences are MNHEY and SVGEGT.

This clonotype was seen a few times. The genes are TRBV28 and TRBJ2-1; possible D gene TRBD2, 5 bases. Germline V CDR1 and CDR2: MDHEN, SYDVKM. There are 15 residues in the CDR3. With 2 bases removed from V and 6 bases from J, the gap between germline ends came to 14 bases. CDR3 DNA: TGTGCCAGCAGTTTAAGGGAGTGGATCGGCAATGAGCAGTTCTTC. Amino acids: CASSLREWIGNEQFF.

Ten or more counts support this clonotype. This rearrangement joins TRBV11-2 to TRBJ2-7, with TRBD1 matching over 9 bases. The CDR3 is made up of 15 amino acids. V gave up 4 bases and J gave up 5 bases; unmatched junction bases: 9. Germline lookup yields CDR1 SGHAT and CDR2 FQNNGV. The CDR3 sequence: CASSSPGQGANEQYF. The CDR3 DNA is TGTGCCAGCAGCTCTCCGGGACAGGGTGCCAACGAGCAGTACTTC.